The rows below give T cell receptor beta chains drawn from one sample of a study of vaccination effects on CD4 cells after COVID-19. These TCRs are of unknown antigen specificity. Some clones are missing from TCRdb's copy, which holds only in-frame ones; the method was immunoSEQ multiplex PCR. The data show 55,000 or so clones, around 80% seen once. Here the sequenced sample was CD4+ T cells from PBMCs cultured with HIV peptides, taken before COVID-19 vaccination. The receptors come from a human donor who had a prior SARS-CoV-2 infection. Each CDR3 is given with its conserved first and last residue. Fields, in order: V gene, J gene, clone size, D gene, CDR3 DNA, CDR3 protein. D genes are given only for firm matches. Clone size is shown for a subset of rows, as once, few, many or a class of expanded clone.

v_call: TRBV7-2
j_call: TRBJ2-6
clone_size: .
d_call: .
cdr3_nt: TGTGCCAGCAGCTTAGAAAGCTCTGGGGCCAACGTCCTGACTTTC
cdr3_aa: CASSLESSGANVLTF

v_call: TRBV6-1
j_call: TRBJ1-3
clone_size: .
d_call: TRBD1
cdr3_nt: TGTGCCAGCAGTGAAGCCGGGACAGGTTTTTACCGAAACACCATATATTTT
cdr3_aa: CASSEAGTGFYRNTIYF

v_call: TRBV30
j_call: TRBJ1-6
clone_size: once
d_call: TRBD1
cdr3_nt: TGTGCCTGGAGTGGGGGGACAGCCTATAATTCACCCCTCCACTTT
cdr3_aa: CAWSGGTAYNSPLHF

v_call: TRBV18
j_call: TRBJ2-1
clone_size: .
d_call: TRBD1
cdr3_nt: TGTGCCAGCTCCACAGGGGTCAATGAGCAGTTCTTC
cdr3_aa: CASSTGVNEQFF

v_call: TRBV7-2
j_call: TRBJ1-1
clone_size: .
d_call: TRBD1
cdr3_nt: TGTGCCAGCAGCCAGCGACAGGGGGTGGGAGCTTTCTTT
cdr3_aa: CASSQRQGVGAFF

v_call: TRBV7-9
j_call: TRBJ2-2
clone_size: .
d_call: TRBD2
cdr3_nt: TGTGCCAGCAGCTTAATTGTGGCTAGCGGTTTCACCGGGGAGCTGTTTTTT
cdr3_aa: CASSLIVASGFTGELFF

v_call: TRBV3-1/TRBV3-2
j_call: TRBJ1-2
clone_size: .
d_call: .
cdr3_nt: TGTGCCAGCAGCCGGAGCCGGGACGGTGGCTATGGCTACACCTTC
cdr3_aa: CASSRSRDGGYGYTF

v_call: TRBV7-2
j_call: TRBJ2-7
clone_size: .
d_call: TRBD1
cdr3_nt: TGTGCCAGCAGCTTAGGGACCGGGACAGGAGCGGCGGAGCAGTACTTC
cdr3_aa: CASSLGTGTGAAEQYF

v_call: TRBV19
j_call: TRBJ2-7
clone_size: .
d_call: .
cdr3_nt: TGTGCCAGTAGTAGGACAGTTGTCGGCGAGCAGTACTTC
cdr3_aa: CASSRTVVGEQYF

v_call: TRBV15
j_call: TRBJ1-2
clone_size: once
d_call: TRBD1
cdr3_nt: TGTGCCACCAGCAGGATTACAGGGGATGGCTACACCTTC
cdr3_aa: CATSRITGDGYTF

v_call: TRBV4-2
j_call: TRBJ2-3
clone_size: few
d_call: .
cdr3_nt: TGTGCCAGCAGCCAAGACCCTCCAGATACGCAGTATTTT
cdr3_aa: CASSQDPPDTQYF

v_call: TRBV6-1
j_call: TRBJ1-5
clone_size: .
d_call: .
cdr3_nt: TGTGCCAGCAGTGAAGCGGGGGTTCGAAGCAATCAGCCCCAGCATTTT
cdr3_aa: CASSEAGVRSNQPQHF

v_call: TRBV12-2
j_call: TRBJ1-6
clone_size: .
d_call: .
cdr3_nt: TGTGCAAGTCGCTTAGCGCAGGGACCCCTCCACTTT
cdr3_aa: CASRLAQGPLHF

v_call: TRBV18
j_call: TRBJ2-3
clone_size: .
d_call: TRBD1
cdr3_nt: TGTGCCACTAAAGGACAGGGGGGCACAGATACGCAGTATTTT
cdr3_aa: CATKGQGGTDTQYF

v_call: TRBV29-1
j_call: TRBJ2-5
clone_size: .
d_call: TRBD2
cdr3_nt: TGCAGCGCCGGCTGGGGCGGGGGGGAGACCCAGTACTTC
cdr3_aa: CSAGWGGGETQYF

v_call: TRBV5-1
j_call: TRBJ2-7
clone_size: .
d_call: TRBD1
cdr3_nt: TGCGCCAGCACGGGACAGACCTATTACGAGCAGTACTTC
cdr3_aa: CASTGQTYYEQYF

v_call: TRBV7-9
j_call: TRBJ2-7
clone_size: few
d_call: .
cdr3_nt: TGTGCCAGCAGCTTAACAGGGACCGAGCAGTACTTC
cdr3_aa: CASSLTGTEQYF

v_call: TRBV7-2
j_call: TRBJ2-5
clone_size: .
d_call: .
cdr3_nt: TGTGCCAGCAGCCCCCAGGTGGGGACCCAGTACTTC
cdr3_aa: CASSPQVGTQYF

v_call: TRBV5-1
j_call: TRBJ2-3
clone_size: .
d_call: .
cdr3_nt: TGCGCCAGCAGGGGCAGCTCCGCAGATACGCAGTATTTT
cdr3_aa: CASRGSSADTQYF

v_call: TRBV15
j_call: TRBJ2-3
clone_size: few
d_call: .
cdr3_nt: TGTGCCACCAGCAGACTGACAGATACGCAGTATTTT
cdr3_aa: CATSRLTDTQYF

v_call: TRBV14
j_call: TRBJ2-3
clone_size: .
d_call: .
cdr3_nt: TGTGCCAGCAGCCACTTCTCGGGGCGAGACCTATACAACACAGATACGCAGTATTTT
cdr3_aa: CASSHFSGRDLYNTDTQYF

v_call: TRBV30
j_call: TRBJ1-1
clone_size: once
d_call: .
cdr3_nt: TGTGCCTGGAACCGATGGACCTTAGGGGCTTTCTTT
cdr3_aa: CAWNRWTLGAFF

v_call: TRBV27
j_call: TRBJ2-7
clone_size: once
d_call: TRBD1
cdr3_nt: TGTGCCAGCAGGGCCTGGCAGGGGGACCCCTACGAGCAGTACTTC
cdr3_aa: CASRAWQGDPYEQYF

v_call: TRBV28
j_call: TRBJ2-1
clone_size: .
d_call: TRBD2
cdr3_nt: TGTGCCAGCAGTTCCCCTGACGGGAGGTACAATGAGCAGTTCTTC
cdr3_aa: CASSSPDGRYNEQFF

v_call: TRBV3-1/TRBV3-2
j_call: TRBJ2-6
clone_size: .
d_call: .
cdr3_nt: TGTGCCAGCAGCTTTAGGTCCGGGGCCAACGTCCTGACTTTC
cdr3_aa: CASSFRSGANVLTF

v_call: TRBV19
j_call: TRBJ1-3
clone_size: .
d_call: .
cdr3_nt: TGTGCCAGTAGTATAGTCCTTTACTCCTGGGTAAGGGGCGGAAACACCATATATTTT
cdr3_aa: CASSIVLYSWVRGGNTIYF

v_call: TRBV4-3
j_call: TRBJ2-7
clone_size: .
d_call: .
cdr3_nt: TGCGCCAGCAGCCAAGATTGGTTACAGACCTACGAGCAGTACTTC
cdr3_aa: CASSQDWLQTYEQYF